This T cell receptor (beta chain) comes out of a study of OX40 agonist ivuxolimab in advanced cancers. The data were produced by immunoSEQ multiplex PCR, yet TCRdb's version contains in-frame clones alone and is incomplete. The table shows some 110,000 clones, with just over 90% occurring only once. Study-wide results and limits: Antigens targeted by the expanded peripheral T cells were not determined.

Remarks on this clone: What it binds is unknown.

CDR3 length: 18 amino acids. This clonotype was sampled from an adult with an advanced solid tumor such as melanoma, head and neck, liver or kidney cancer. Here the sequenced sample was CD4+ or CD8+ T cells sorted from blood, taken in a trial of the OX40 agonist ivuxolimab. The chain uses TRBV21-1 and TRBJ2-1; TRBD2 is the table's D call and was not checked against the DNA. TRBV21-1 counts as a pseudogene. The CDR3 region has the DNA TGTGCCAGCAGCAAAGAGAAGCTTGAGCGGAGGTTCTACAATGAGCAGTTCTTC. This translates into CASSKEKLERRFYNEQFF.